This T cell receptor beta chain comes out of a study of OX40 agonist ivuxolimab in advanced cancers. Study as a whole: Therapy given before enrollment (anti-PD-1, anti-PD-L1 or anti-CTLA-4) was allowed, and roughly 41% had some.

Germline CDR1 reads LGHNA; CDR2 reads YNFKEQ. The CDR3 is made up of 14 amino acids. Deletions cut 6 bases from V and 2 bases from J, with 10 bases between. Some clones are missing from TCRdb's copy, which holds only in-frame ones; the method was immunoSEQ multiplex PCR. The data contain around 78,000 clones, around 85% of them singletons. The rearrangement links TRBV4-2 to TRBJ2-2; D possibly corresponds to TRBD2 (5 bases). The sequence came from an adult with an advanced solid tumor such as melanoma, head and neck, liver or kidney cancer. Material: CD4+ or CD8+ T cells sorted from blood, obtained in a trial of the OX40 agonist ivuxolimab. CDR3 amino acids: CASRELENTGELFF. CDR3 sequence (DNA): TGTGCCAGCAGAGAACTAGAAAACACCGGGGAGCTGTTTTTT.